This T cell receptor (beta chain) was sequenced during a study of T cell responses to AZD1222 COVID-19 vaccine. The method was immunoSEQ multiplex PCR; TCRdb's version includes in-frame clones alone and lacks a portion of them. The sample includes about 120,000 clones, about 90% of them seen just once. The CDR3 sequence is 14 residues long. Germline-derived CDR1 and CDR2 are SGHTS and YDEGEE. Trimming removed 6 bases from V and 2 bases from J, with 12 bases in between. The chain recombines TRBV5-8 with TRBJ1-3; D not resolved. Source: peripheral blood, taken on day 0 of AZD1222 vaccination. This clonotype was obtained from an adult in good health. The CDR3, as DNA: TGTGCCAGCACTTTAGTGGAGGCTGGAAACACCATATATTTT. Its protein is CASTLVEAGNTIYF.